These 20 T cell receptor beta chains were sequenced from one sample in a study of T-cell memory formation after mild COVID-19. TCRdb ran MiXCR on the 5' RACE reads and lists one entry per CDR3 protein. In the table there are roughly 580,000 distinct CDR3 sequences, about 20% of which are singletons. Material for sequencing was PBMCs or a T cell subset sorted from them (not recorded which). The receptors derive from an adult woman who had mild COVID-19 (a few samples of this study predate the infection). Cell type and time point are not known.

The gene calls are TRBV4-3 and TRBJ2-7, with no clear D. CDR1 and CDR2 (germline): LGHNA, YSLEER. This CDR3 has 14 amino acids. The V and J ends lost 0 bases and 6 bases respectively, with 12 bases between them. CDR3 DNA sequence: TGCGCCAGCAGCCAAGAAAGAAGAGTTGGCGAGCAGTACTTC. This gives the protein CASSQERRVGEQYF.

This clonotype was recorded at least ten times. The chain employs TRBV5-1 and TRBJ2-2; 9 nucleotides agree with TRBD2. V lost 0 bases and J lost 9; bases outside the gene matches: 12. The CDR3 extends over 17 amino acids. Germline V gene data show CDR1 as SGHRS and CDR2 as YFSETQ. The CDR3, as DNA: TGCGCCAGCAGCTTGGCCGGTGCGGGAGGGCCTTTCCGGGAGCTGTTTTTT. Translated, it gives CASSLAGAGGPFRELFF.

This clonotype came up a few times. The chain joins TRBV6-2 or TRBV6-3 to TRBJ2-7, with TRBD1 matching over 7 bases. V lost 0 bases, J lost 0 bases, and 5 bases stayed unmatched. This CDR3 comprises 16 residues. Germline V gene lookup returns CDR1 MNHEY and CDR2 SVGEGT. CDR3 DNA sequence: TGTGCCAGCAGTTACTCGATCCGGACAGGCTCCTACGAGCAGTACTTC. Amino acids: CASSYSIRTGSYEQYF.

This clonotype was picked up a small number of times. The chain combines TRBV20-1 with TRBJ1-1; 7 nucleotides align to TRBD1. Germline V gives CDR1 DFQATT, CDR2 SNEGSKA (reference sequence). This CDR3 region has 15 residues. The V gene end was trimmed by 8 bases and the J gene end by 2 bases; junction bases not matched to a gene: 14. The CDR3 sequence: CSFSLTGALNTEAFF. CDR3 sequence (DNA): TGCAGTTTCTCATTAACAGGGGCCCTAAACACTGAAGCTTTCTTT.

The chain has TRBV7-9 and TRBJ2-3, with D perhaps assigned TRBD1 or TRBD2 (7 bases each). The CDR3 loop spans 14 amino acids. The V and J ends lost 5 bases and 4 bases respectively, with 13 bases between them. Per germline, CDR1 SEHNR and CDR2 FQNEAQ (reference sequence). CDR3 nucleotide sequence: TGTGCCAGCAGCCCGCCAGGGGGGGCAGATACGCAGTATTTT. Its protein is CASSPPGGADTQYF.

This clonotype occurred a few times. The chain joins TRBV5-1 to TRBJ2-1; D gene ambiguous. This CDR3 contains 15 residues. V lost 0 bases and J lost 6, with 13 bases in between. Germline assignment: CDR1 SGHRS and CDR2 YFSETQ. The CDR3: CASSLGTRLSNEQFF. The CDR3 nucleotides are TGCGCCAGCAGCTTGGGGACCCGGTTGTCCAATGAGCAGTTCTTC.

This chain connects TRBV12-3 or TRBV12-4 to TRBJ2-3, with D perhaps TRBD2 (5 bases). Trimming pared 8 bases from V and 2 bases from J, leaving 8 bases between. The CDR3 totals 12 residues. The CDR3 DNA sequence: TGTGCCAGCGGGAGCGCCACAGATACGCAGTATTTT. Translating it yields CASGSATDTQYF.

As to this clonotype: One end of the junction does not line up with germline, which may come from a read error. This chain uses TRBV9 with TRBJ1-3, with no clear D. The CDR3 is 15 residues long. Germline V gene sequence: CDR1 SGDLS, CDR2 YYNGEE. The CDR3 nucleotides read TGTGCCAGCTCCTCCTCAACGGGCGGAGGAAGCACCATATATTTT. It is translated as CASSSSTGGGSTIYF.

The J gene is TRBJ2-1, the V gene TRBV11-2; 7 nucleotides align to TRBD2. The CDR3 has 16 residues. Looked up from germline, CDR1 is SGHAT and CDR2 is FQNNGV. The V gene end was trimmed by 5 bases and the J gene end by 5 bases; junction bases not matched to a gene: 12. This CDR3 reads CASSAVGGRVDNEQFF. The CDR3, as DNA: TGTGCCAGCAGCGCCGTGGGAGGGCGTGTCGACAATGAGCAGTTCTTC.

This clonotype was observed a handful of times. The rearrangement uses TRBV12-3 or TRBV12-4 and TRBJ1-2; D gene unclear. Trimming stripped 6 bases from V and 1 base from J, with 12 bases between. The CDR3 runs to 14 residues. The CDR3 DNA is TGTGCCAGCAGACGCCGGACTGTTAACTATGGCTACACCTTC. Translating gives CASRRRTVNYGYTF.

The rearrangement uses TRBV6-2 or TRBV6-3 and TRBJ2-1; D gene ambiguous. The CDR3 runs 13 residues. Trimming removed 2 bases at V and 5 bases at J, with 7 bases between. The germline gives CDR1 MNHEY, CDR2 SVGEGT. The DNA for the CDR3 is TGTGCCAGCAGTTACAGGGAAAACAATGAGCAGTTCTTC. Translating it yields CASSYRENNEQFF.

This clonotype was found a few times. This sequence joins TRBV24-1 and TRBJ2-1; D could derive from TRBD1 or TRBD2 (7 bases each). Looked up from germline, CDR1 is KGHDR and CDR2 is SFDVKD. Trimming left V 4 bases short and J 12 bases short, with 27 bases between. CDR3 length: 17 amino acids. The CDR3 protein is CATSEEGGTAKPRAQFF. The CDR3 nucleotides are TGTGCCACCAGTGAAGAGGGGGGGACAGCCAAGCCAAGGGCGCAGTTCTTC.

V usage is TRBV12-3 or TRBV12-4 and J usage is TRBJ2-1; D unresolved. Trimming shortened V by 7 bases and J by 2 bases, and 12 bases separated the two germline ends. CDR3 length: 14 residues. CDR3 loop: CASKEGNTYNEQFF. The CDR3 bases are TGTGCCAGCAAGGAAGGGAATACCTACAATGAGCAGTTCTTC.

This chain uses TRBV5-4 with TRBJ2-1; maybe TRBD2 (5 bases). This CDR3 is built from 15 residues. Trimming took off 0 bases at V and 5 bases at J, with 12 bases between the two ends. Per the germline V gene, CDR1 is SGHNT and CDR2 is YYREEE (reference sequence). CDR3 loop: CASSLALVRDNEQFF. The DNA of the CDR3 is TGTGCCAGCAGCTTGGCTCTAGTGCGGGACAATGAGCAGTTCTTC.

This clonotype was counted only a few times. V usage is TRBV12-3 or TRBV12-4 and J usage is TRBJ2-7; 7 positions agree with TRBD1. There are 13 residues in the CDR3. The V segment lost 5 bases and the J segment 2 bases; nucleotides outside the gene matches: 3. Here the CDR3 DNA reads TGTGCCAGCAGTCACAGGGGTACCTACGAGCAGTACTTC. Encoded protein: CASSHRGTYEQYF.

The rearrangement uses TRBV7-2 and TRBJ2-7; TRBD2 might be the D (7 bases). V was trimmed by 1 base and J by 3 bases, leaving 13 bases between them. The CDR3 sequence is 15 residues long. Germline lookup yields CDR1 SGHTA and CDR2 FQGNSA. This chain's CDR3 is CASSLVPGEGYEQYF. For the CDR3, the DNA is TGTGCCAGCAGCTTAGTCCCAGGGGAGGGCTACGAGCAGTACTTC.

V gene TRBV28 combines with J gene TRBJ2-7; unclear D gene. The V and J ends lost 5 bases and 3 bases respectively, with 14 bases between them. CDR1 and CDR2 from the germline V gene are MDHEN and SYDVKM. The CDR3 contains 14 residues. CDR3 sequence reads: CASSLTFGLYEQYF. As DNA, the CDR3 is TGTGCCAGCAGTCTAACATTCGGGCTCTACGAGCAGTACTTC.

V and J are TRBV6-5 and TRBJ2-1; 7 nucleotides agree with TRBD2. Germline lookup yields CDR1 MNHEY and CDR2 SVGAGI. V gave up 3 bases and J gave up 5 bases; unmatched junction bases: 7. The CDR3 runs 15 residues. This CDR3 reads CASSYTSGINNEQFF. In nucleotides, the CDR3 is TGTGCCAGCAGTTATACCAGCGGGATCAACAATGAGCAGTTCTTC.

The sample holds a few counts of this clonotype. The rearrangement links TRBV19 to TRBJ1-3; D gene uncertain. This CDR3 contains 13 residues. Germline CDR1 LNHDA, CDR2 SQIVND (reference sequence). V was cut by 5 bases and J by 4 bases, with 9 bases left in between. The CDR3 region is CASSVGEGNTIYF. In nucleotides, the CDR3 is TGTGCCAGTAGTGTGGGAGAGGGAAACACCATATATTTT. Based on the CDR3 plus reference TRBV19 and TRBJ1-3, the full variable domain is DGGITQSPKYLFRKEGQNVTLSCEQNLNHDAMYWYRQDPGQGLRLIYYSQIVNDFQKGDIAEGYSVSREKKESFPLTVTSAQKNPTAFYLCASSVGEGNTIYFGEGSWLTVV.

This clonotype showed up many times. The genes are TRBV4-3 and TRBJ2-5; 10 bases fit TRBD2. The CDR3 runs to 15 residues. Germline V lookup: CDR1 LGHNA, CDR2 YSLEER. Losses at the gene ends were 4 bases for V and 1 base for J; bases not matched to a gene: 3. In DNA, the CDR3 is TGCGCCAGCAGCCGGACTAGCGGCGGCCAAGAGACCCAGTACTTC. Translated: CASSRTSGGQETQYF.